The rows below give T cell receptor beta chains drawn from one sample of a study of OX40 agonist ivuxolimab in advanced cancers. The assay was immunoSEQ multiplex PCR, and TCRdb's table has in-frame clones only and misses some. The sample lists some 99,000 clones; roughly 95% were seen once. This sample comprised CD4+ or CD8+ T cells sorted from blood, obtained in a trial of the OX40 agonist ivuxolimab. These receptors came from an adult with an advanced solid tumor such as melanoma, head and neck, liver or kidney cancer. The CDR3 runs from the conserved cysteine through the conserved F or W. The order of the fields is clone size, D gene, J gene, V gene, CDR3 DNA, CDR3 protein. The D gene is left open where the match is weak. The size field is filled for only some rows; it gives once, few, many or a size class.

>once|.|TRBJ1-1|TRBV7-9
TGTGCCAGCAGCTCCGCCGGCCTGAACACTGAAGCTTTCTTT
CASSSAGLNTEAFF
>.|.|TRBJ2-3|TRBV9
TGTGCCAGCAGCGCAAGCCGGGCTTGGGGCACAGATACGCAGTATTTT
CASSASRAWGTDTQYF
>.|TRBD1|TRBJ2-7|TRBV9
TGTGCCAGCAGCAAAAGGGGACAGGGGGTGCTCCACGAGCAGTACTTC
CASSKRGQGVLHEQYF
>.|.|TRBJ2-7|TRBV4-1
TGCGCCAGCAGCCAAGTCCCAGGACTGGGTGAGCAGTACTTC
CASSQVPGLGEQYF
>.|.|TRBJ1-1|TRBV10-3
TGTGCCACCCAACCGGGAGTCGGGACCCCTGAAGCTTTCTTT
CATQPGVGTPEAFF
>.|.|TRBJ1-2|TRBV6-6
TGTGCCAGCAGCAACACGGCCCCCCCGGGCTATGGCTACACCTTC
CASSNTAPPGYGYTF
>once|TRBD1|TRBJ2-7|TRBV19
TGTGCCAGTAGTATGAGTCTGGGACAGATCTCCTACGAGCAGTACTTC
CASSMSLGQISYEQYF
>.|.|TRBJ1-3|TRBV6-1
TGTGCCAGCAGTCTCGAACACCCTTTTGGAAACACCATATATTTT
CASSLEHPFGNTIYF
>.|.|TRBJ1-5|TRBV18
TGTGCCAGCTCACCAATGACAGCGGAGGGTCAGCCCCAGCATTTT
CASSPMTAEGQPQHF
>.|.|TRBJ1-5|TRBV15
TGTGCCACCAGCAGAGATAGAAACGTGCAGCCCCAGCATTTT
CATSRDRNVQPQHF
>.|.|TRBJ1-2|TRBV19
TGTGCCAGTAGTATTCTGGGAGGAGGGGGCTACACCTTC
CASSILGGGGYTF
>.|TRBD2|TRBJ2-1|TRBV4-3
TGCGCCAGCAGCCAACGTTTAGCGGGGGGTCGCCTATTTCGATACAATGAGCAGTTCTTC
CASSQRLAGGRLFRYNEQFF
>.|TRBD1|TRBJ1-4|TRBV4-1
TGCGCCAGCAGCCAAGATGGGGGGACAGGGAGTGAAAAACTGTTTTTT
CASSQDGGTGSEKLFF
>.|.|TRBJ2-5|TRBV7-6
TGTGCCAGCAGCATCCAAGAGACCCAGTACTTC
CASSIQETQYF
>.|.|TRBJ2-4|TRBV2
TGTGCCAGCAGTGAGAACAGGGCTCCAAACATTCAGTACTTC
CASSENRAPNIQYF
>.|.|TRBJ2-2|TRBV10-3
TGTGCCATCAGTGATTGGGTCAGCACCGGGGAGCTGTTTTTT
CAISDWVSTGELFF
>.|.|TRBJ1-2|TRBV18
TGTGCCAGCTCACCAGAAGAGTCGTACACCTTC
CASSPEESYTF
>.|.|TRBJ1-2|TRBV29-1
TGCAGCGTTGGAGCGGGGGTTAACTATGGCTACACCTTC
CSVGAGVNYGYTF
>.|TRBD2|TRBJ2-1|TRBV4-3
TGCGCCAGCAGCTCACAAAAAAGCGGGAAAGGACACAATGAGCAGTTCTTC
CASSSQKSGKGHNEQFF
>.|.|TRBJ2-5|TRBV5-4
TGTGCCAGCAGCTTGAGGACGGAACAAGAGACCCAGTACTTC
CASSLRTEQETQYF
>.|TRBD1|TRBJ2-7|TRBV19
TGTGCCAGTAGTCCCTGGGGACAGGGGGCCGCGAGTGGCGAGCAGTACTTC
CASSPWGQGAASGEQYF
>.|.|TRBJ1-1|TRBV27
TGTGCCAGCAGTAAGACAGGACTGAACACTGAAGCTTTCTTT
CASSKTGLNTEAFF
>.|.|TRBJ1-4|TRBV7-2
TGTGCCAGCAGCCATACCAGGGGAGCTAATGAAAAACTGTTTTTT
CASSHTRGANEKLFF
>.|.|TRBJ1-5|TRBV5-6
TGTGCCAGCAGCTCTCTAAGGGTCCCGAATCAGCCCCAGCATTTT
CASSSLRVPNQPQHF
>.|.|TRBJ1-3|TRBV7-8
TGTGCCAGCAGCTTAGTGGGGCACCTGAGCTCTGGAAACACCATATATTTT
CASSLVGHLSSGNTIYF
>.|.|TRBJ1-3|TRBV7-2
TGTGCCAGCAGCCCAGTGGGACCTGGAAACACCATATATTTT
CASSPVGPGNTIYF
>once|.|TRBJ1-2|TRBV6-6
TGTGCCAGCAGTTACTCGATGGCGCCCAGCTATGGCTACACCTTC
CASSYSMAPSYGYTF
>.|TRBD2|TRBJ2-3|TRBV10-3
TGTGCCACCGCATACCTAGCGGGGGGTGGGACAGATACGCAGTATTTT
CATAYLAGGGTDTQYF
>once|.|TRBJ1-5|TRBV7-9
TGTGCCAGCAGCCGAGCGGGGGCGAGCAATCAGCCCCAGCATTTT
CASSRAGASNQPQHF
>.|.|TRBJ2-7|TRBV7-2
TGTGCCAGCAGCTTAGCTGGTGGGCAGGGGCGGTACGAGCAGTACTTC
CASSLAGGQGRYEQYF
>once|TRBD2|TRBJ2-7|TRBV5-1
TGCGCCAGCAGCCCGACAGCGGGAGGGACCTACGAGCAGTACTTC
CASSPTAGGTYEQYF
>.|TRBD2|TRBJ2-1|TRBV7-2
TGTGCCAGCAGATCAGCGGGAGGGCCCCCCAATGAGCAGTTCTTC
CASRSAGGPPNEQFF
>.|.|TRBJ1-5|TRBV4-3
TGCGCCAGCAGCCGGGACCGTAACAATCAGCCCCAGCATTTT
CASSRDRNNQPQHF
>once|TRBD2|TRBJ2-3|TRBV9
TGTGCCAGCACCGCGGGGGGGGGCCCAGATACGCAGTATTTT
CASTAGGGPDTQYF
>.|TRBD1|TRBJ2-5|TRBV19
TGTGCCAGTAGCCATCAACGGGACAGGGGGTACCCGAAAGAGACCCAGTACTTC
CASSHQRDRGYPKETQYF
>.|.|TRBJ2-7|TRBV4-2
TGTGCCAGCAGCCCAGGGAACTACGAGCAGTACTTC
CASSPGNYEQYF
>.|TRBD1|TRBJ2-5|TRBV9
TGTGCCAGCAGCGTACGGACAGGGCCTAAGGAGACCCAGTACTTC
CASSVRTGPKETQYF
>.|TRBD1|TRBJ2-3|TRBV5-1
TGCGCCAGCAGCTGGACAGGGGTCAGCACAGATACGCAGTATTTT
CASSWTGVSTDTQYF
>.|TRBD1|TRBJ2-7|TRBV28
TGTGCCAGCAGTGAGACAGGGAACTACGAGCAGTACTTC
CASSETGNYEQYF
>.|TRBD1|TRBJ2-2|TRBV19
TGTGCCAGTACCCCTGGACCGGGACAGGCCCACACCGGGGAGCTGTTTTTT
CASTPGPGQAHTGELFF
>.|TRBD2|TRBJ2-3|TRBV18
TGTGCCAGCTCACCGAGGAGGGAGGGGACAGATACGCAGTATTTT
CASSPRREGTDTQYF
>.|.|TRBJ2-7|TRBV7-2
TGTGCCAGCAGCTCTCGAGGGGACCCTTGGGGGTACGAGCAGTACTTC
CASSSRGDPWGYEQYF
>.|TRBD1|TRBJ1-2|TRBV6-5
TGTGCCAGCAGCAAACAGGGGGGGGACTATGGCTACACCTTC
CASSKQGGDYGYTF
>.|TRBD1|TRBJ1-1|TRBV9
TGTGCCAGCAGCGCCAGCCGGACAGGGGACACTGAAGCTTTCTTT
CASSASRTGDTEAFF
>.|.|TRBJ1-1|TRBV11-2
TGTGCCAGCAGCCGCAGTCAGGAAGCTTTCTTT
CASSRSQEAFF
>.|TRBD1|TRBJ1-2|TRBV6-1
TGTGCCAGCAGTGTGACAGGGACCTCTAACTATGGCTACACCTTC
CASSVTGTSNYGYTF
>.|.|TRBJ2-7|TRBV28
TGTGCCAGCAGTTTGGACAGCCCCTACGAGCAGTACTTC
CASSLDSPYEQYF
>few|.|TRBJ2-4|TRBV6-5
TGTGCCAGCAGCCCGACAGTCGACGGTCGCATTCAGTACTTC
CASSPTVDGRIQYF
>.|.|TRBJ2-1|TRBV28
TGTGCCAGCAGTTTACCTGGCAGTGATCAACCCGATGAGCAGTTCTTC
CASSLPGSDQPDEQFF
>.|.|TRBJ2-2|TRBV19
TGTGCCAGTAGTATTTCCGGGACGAGTACCGGGGAGCTGTTTTTT
CASSISGTSTGELFF
>.|TRBD1|TRBJ2-3|TRBV6-6
TGTGCCAGCAGCTTGGGGACAGCAGCGACCACAGATACGCAGTATTTT
CASSLGTAATTDTQYF
>.|.|TRBJ1-5|TRBV6-1
TGTGCCAGCAGTGCACAGGGTCTCAATCAGCCCCAGCATTTT
CASSAQGLNQPQHF
>.|TRBD1|TRBJ1-2|TRBV15
TGTGCCACCAGCAGAGGACAGGGTTTCGGCTATGGCTACACCTTC
CATSRGQGFGYGYTF
>.|.|TRBJ1-4|TRBV6-1
TGTGCCAGCAGTGAAGCGAAACATGCAGGGACGGGAGAAAAACTGTTTTTT
CASSEAKHAGTGEKLFF
>.|.|TRBJ1-2|TRBV7-2
TGTGCCAGCAGCTTAGTGGCAGGAGGGAGTGGCTACACCTTC
CASSLVAGGSGYTF